Listed below are T cell receptor beta chains from one sample, sequenced in a study of blood T cell repertoires in COVID-19. Measured with immunoSEQ multiplex PCR; TCRdb has only the in-frame clones, and not every one. Here the sample spans roughly 340,000 clones, approximately 88% being singletons. Sequencing used peripheral blood. These TCRs come from a woman aged 30 to 39 with COVID-19, enrolled during active disease. Each CDR3 is given with its conserved first and last residue. A D gene is named only where the DNA matches it firmly. Only part of the rows carry a size: once, few, many, or a class if the clone is expanded.

>TRBD1|.|TRBJ1-1|TRBV11-3
TGTGCCAGCAGCTTGGGGACAGGGGGCCTAGGGACTGAAGCTTTCTTT
CASSLGTGGLGTEAFF
>.|.|TRBJ1-1|TRBV11-2
TGTGCCAGCAGCTTGAGTAATACTGAAGCTTTCTTT
CASSLSNTEAFF
>TRBD1|.|TRBJ1-5|TRBV4-3
TGCGCCAGCAGCCAAAAACTGGGACAGGGTGATCAGCCCCAGCATTTT
CASSQKLGQGDQPQHF
>.|.|TRBJ2-3|TRBV7-8
TGTGCCAGCAGCTTACCGGGACAGCGGTCCGGGACTAGTTTGGCAGATACGCAGTATTTT
CASSLPGQRSGTSLADTQYF
>.|.|TRBJ1-2|TRBV7-9
TGTGCCAGCAGCTCCCCCGACAGACAGAACACCTATGGCTACACCTTC
CASSSPDRQNTYGYTF
>.|.|TRBJ2-1|TRBV6-2/TRBV6-3
TGTGCCAGCAGTTACTCGATATACTCGAATGAGCAGTTCTTC
CASSYSIYSNEQFF
>.|.|TRBJ2-1|TRBV6-5
TGTGCCAGCAGCCGTCGTTGGGAGGCGATCAATGAGCAGTTCTTC
CASSRRWEAINEQFF
>.|.|TRBJ1-1|TRBV10-2
TGCGCCAGCAGTGAGTCGAGACAGGCGAACACTGAAGCTTTCTTT
CASSESRQANTEAFF
>.|.|TRBJ2-3|TRBV4-1
TGCGCCAGCAGGGATTCCCAGCGGTCCACAGATACGCAGTATTTT
CASRDSQRSTDTQYF
>.|.|TRBJ2-2|TRBV7-6
TGTGCCAGCAGCCCGCGGGACAGCCACCCTTTTTTTAACACCGGGGAGCTGTTTTTT
CASSPRDSHPFFNTGELFF
>TRBD2|.|TRBJ2-3|TRBV13
TGTGCCAGCAGCTTAATCCGGAGGAGCGGGGGCCGTAGCACAGATACGCAGTATTTT
CASSLIRRSGGRSTDTQYF
>.|.|TRBJ2-1|TRBV5-1
TGCGCCAGCAGCCCCCGACTAGGTTCGTCCAATGAGCAGTTCTTC
CASSPRLGSSNEQFF
>TRBD2|.|TRBJ2-2|TRBV4-3
TGCGCCAGCAGCCAAGACCCCCCTAGCGGGGCGAACACCGGGGAGCTGTTTTTT
CASSQDPPSGANTGELFF
>TRBD2|.|TRBJ2-2|TRBV3-1/TRBV3-2
TGTGCCAGCAGCCAAGATGGGGATAGCGGGGGGGCCTTTCCCGGGGAGCTGTTTTTT
CASSQDGDSGGAFPGELFF
>TRBD1|.|TRBJ2-3|TRBV5-1
TGCGCCAGCAGCTTAAGTACAGGGGTTAGCACAGATACGCAGTATTTT
CASSLSTGVSTDTQYF
>TRBD1|once|TRBJ1-2|TRBV18
TGTGCCAGCTCACCTAGACAGGGTGCAGGCTACACCTTC
CASSPRQGAGYTF
>TRBD2|.|TRBJ2-5|TRBV5-1
TGCGCCAGCAGCTTCGGCCTAGCGGGGAGAAAAGAGACCCAGTACTTC
CASSFGLAGRKETQYF
>.|.|TRBJ2-5|TRBV5-4
TGTGCCAGCAGCTTGGGGGCCCGCGGGCAAGAGACCCAGTACTTC
CASSLGARGQETQYF
>TRBD1|.|TRBJ1-2|TRBV9
TGTGCCAGCAGCGCACAGGGGGTCCCCGTTGGCTACACCTTC
CASSAQGVPVGYTF
>.|.|TRBJ1-1|TRBV27
TGTGCCAGCAGCGGAACAGGGCCCCGCACTGAAGCTTTCTTT
CASSGTGPRTEAFF
>TRBD2|.|TRBJ2-5|TRBV6-5
TGTGCCAGCAGCCGGGGACTAGCGGGGATGGAGACCCAGTACTTC
CASSRGLAGMETQYF
>TRBD2|.|TRBJ2-3|TRBV5-5
TGTGCCAGCAGCTTGGGCGGGAGGGCTAGCACAGATACGCAGTATTTT
CASSLGGRASTDTQYF
>TRBD1|.|TRBJ2-4|TRBV28
TGTGCCAGCAGTTCGACCCTAGCCCAGAAGAGGGGGCGAAACATTCAGTACTTC
CASSSTLAQKRGRNIQYF
>TRBD2|.|TRBJ2-2|TRBV11-3
TGTGCCAGCAGCTTAGTTGGTAGCGGGAGAACCGGGGAGCTGTTTTTT
CASSLVGSGRTGELFF
>TRBD1|once|TRBJ2-1|TRBV3-1/TRBV3-2
TGTGCCAGCAGCCTCCAGGTGACAGGGCCCCATGAGCAGTTCTTC
CASSLQVTGPHEQFF
>TRBD1|.|TRBJ1-2|TRBV10-3
TGTGCCATCAGTGATTTGGACAGGGACTATGGCTACACCTTC
CAISDLDRDYGYTF
>.|.|TRBJ2-5|TRBV19
TGTGCCAGTAGCCCATCTGCGGATCAAGAGACCCAGTACTTC
CASSPSADQETQYF
>.|.|TRBJ1-4|TRBV15
TGTGCCACCAGCAGAGTTGCCAGGGTGGGGGAAAAACTGTTTTTT
CATSRVARVGEKLFF
>TRBD1|.|TRBJ2-2|TRBV10-3
TGTGCCATCAGGGATCGGACAGGGGGAGTAGCCGGGGAGCTGTTTTTT
CAIRDRTGGVAGELFF
>.|.|TRBJ2-1|TRBV6-2/TRBV6-3
TGTGCCAGCAGCGAACTTCTAGGATCCAATGAGCAGTTCTTC
CASSELLGSNEQFF
>TRBD1|once|TRBJ1-2|TRBV6-2/TRBV6-3
TGTGCCAGCAGTCCGGGACAGGCCTATGGCTACACCTTC
CASSPGQAYGYTF
>.|.|TRBJ1-5|TRBV6-5
TGTGCCAGCAGTTACTCCGGGGGGTTCAATCAGCCCCAGCATTTT
CASSYSGGFNQPQHF
>.|.|TRBJ2-7|TRBV28
TGTGCCAGCAGCCAGGGCCGGAGGGTCGGGCAGTACTTC
CASSQGRRVGQYF
>.|.|TRBJ1-5|TRBV27
TGTGCCAGCAGTTTATCGAGGGAACAGCCCCAGCATTTT
CASSLSREQPQHF
>TRBD2|once|TRBJ2-1|TRBV3-1/TRBV3-2
TGTGCCAGCAGCCCAGGACTAGCGGCTACAGAGCAGTTCTTC
CASSPGLAATEQFF
>TRBD1|.|TRBJ2-7|TRBV7-8
TGTGCCAGCAGCTCCGTCACGAGTGGACAGGGGTTATACGAGCAGTACTTC
CASSSVTSGQGLYEQYF
>TRBD2|.|TRBJ2-1|TRBV6-2/TRBV6-3
TGTGCCAGCAGTTTGACACGCGGGGGGGCCTACAATGAGCAGTTCTTC
CASSLTRGGAYNEQFF
>.|.|TRBJ2-2|TRBV19
TGTGCCAGTAGTATAGATCGGCGAAAGACTTTTCATACCGGGGAGCTGTTTTTT
CASSIDRRKTFHTGELFF
>.|.|TRBJ1-2|TRBV7-2
TGTGCCAGCAGCTTATCGTTGGGGGCTCACTATGGCTACACCTTC
CASSLSLGAHYGYTF
>.|once|TRBJ2-1|TRBV6-5
TGTGCCAGCGGGGAACAGGTTCCCTCCTACAATGAGCAGTTCTTC
CASGEQVPSYNEQFF
>.|few|TRBJ1-2|TRBV5-1
TGCGCCAGCAGCTTGGCAGAGGCCTATGGCTACACCTTC
CASSLAEAYGYTF
>TRBD1|.|TRBJ1-5|TRBV6-2/TRBV6-3
TGTGCCAGCAGTTACGGGACAGTGGCTTTGGGCAATCAGCCCCAGCATTTT
CASSYGTVALGNQPQHF
>TRBD1|.|TRBJ1-1|TRBV5-8
TGTGCCAGCAGGGGTGGGGGACAGGGCAGGAACACTGAAGCTTTCTTT
CASRGGGQGRNTEAFF
>TRBD1|.|TRBJ1-4|TRBV7-9
TGTGCCAGCAGCGGCCCCGACAGGGGGCTAGGCGAAAAACTGTTTTTT
CASSGPDRGLGEKLFF
>TRBD1|.|TRBJ2-6|TRBV5-1
TGCGCCAGCAGTCCCGGGACAGGGGTCTCTGGGGCCAACGTCCTGACTTTC
CASSPGTGVSGANVLTF
>TRBD1|.|TRBJ1-6|TRBV10-3
TGTGCCATCAGTGTGGTCAGGGGGCAAAATTCACCCCTCCACTTT
CAISVVRGQNSPLHF
>.|.|TRBJ2-3|TRBV21-1
TGTGCCAGCAGCAAAACCAGGGTACAGGGTGGGAGCACAGATACGCAGTATTTT
CASSKTRVQGGSTDTQYF
>TRBD1|.|TRBJ1-2|TRBV5-4
TGTGCCAGCAGCCCCGACCCTGGACAGGGGGAATTTGGCTACACCTTC
CASSPDPGQGEFGYTF
>.|.|TRBJ2-5|TRBV30
TGTGCCTGGACGGTCTCCCAAGAGACCCAGTACTTC
CAWTVSQETQYF
>.|.|TRBJ2-3|TRBV19
TGTGCCAGTAGCCCAAATCTACCAGATACGCAGTATTTT
CASSPNLPDTQYF
>.|.|TRBJ1-5|TRBV7-2
TGTGCCAGCAGCTTAGGCGGAGGGTTAGTTAATCAGCCCCAGCATTTT
CASSLGGGLVNQPQHF
>TRBD1|.|TRBJ1-4|TRBV6-5
TGTGCCAGCAGGAATACACAGGGGTCTTTTGAAAAACTGTTTTTT
CASRNTQGSFEKLFF
>.|.|TRBJ1-3|TRBV28
TGTGGCGGACAGACTTCCTCTGGAAACACCATATATTTT
CGGQTSSGNTIYF
>.|.|TRBJ2-3|TRBV7-9
TGTGCCAGCAGCGGGGGCGACACAGATACGCAGTATTTT
CASSGGDTDTQYF
>TRBD2|.|TRBJ2-2|TRBV11-2
TGTGCCAGCAGCTTAGCGGGAGGTAGGAGCACCGGGGAGCTGTTTTTT
CASSLAGGRSTGELFF
>.|few|TRBJ2-5|TRBV29-1
TGCAGCGTTGAAGGGCAGGAAGAGACCCAGTACTTC
CSVEGQEETQYF
>TRBD1|.|TRBJ1-3|TRBV18
TGTGCCAGCTCACCCACATTTGGACAGGACTCTGGAAACACCATATATTTT
CASSPTFGQDSGNTIYF